The 2 T cell receptor beta chains reported below all come from one sample, sequenced in a study of preoperative IRX-2 immunotherapy in early breast cancer (dated by TCRdb to between 2018 and 2021). The treatment or condition label, as the study defines it: preoperative locoregional IRX-2 cytokine immunotherapy. Library method: the immunoSEQ multiplex PCR assay. Drawn from immuneACCESS, this table holds only the in-frame rearrangements with V and J called that TCRdb kept. Clones are partly lost; checked studies trace under half to an unresolved V gene and leave the rest unexplained. In all, the sample holds 25,000 to 35,000 clones, and 70% to 85% of those were seen once. The ten most abundant clones make up less than 3.5% of the sample. Specimen collection occurred from a patient treated with IRX-2 immunotherapy. These receptors were taken from a human donor with breast cancer.

The V gene is TRBV5-1, the J gene TRBJ1-1; 9 nucleotides align to TRBD1. Germline V lookup: CDR1 SGHRS, CDR2 YFSETQ. Germline trimming cut 3 bases from V and 1 base from J; bases unmatched to any gene: 4. This CDR3 has 15 amino acids. The CDR3 bases are TGCGCCAGCAGCTCCTTACAGGGGGCGAACACTGAAGCTTTCTTT. Residues: CASSSLQGANTEAFF.

V and J are TRBV11-3 and TRBJ2-6; D is unclear. Germline V gene sequence: CDR1 SGHNT, CDR2 YENEEA. Trimming removed 3 bases at V and 0 bases at J, with 6 bases between. The CDR3 length is 15 residues. CDR3 in DNA: TGTGCCAGCAGCTTTTACTCCTCTGGGGCCAACGTCCTGACTTTC. This sequence encodes CASSFYSSGANVLTF.